The present entry profiles one T cell receptor (beta chain) with its context. Sequencing used immunoSEQ multiplex PCR; TCRdb keeps in-frame clones, though not all of them. The top ten hold 16% of the sample, which has 65,000 to 70,000 clones, under 85% seen once. The V gene end was trimmed by 6 bases and the J gene end by 6 bases; junction bases not matched to a gene: 6. The CDR3 is 14 residues long. Germline lookup yields CDR1 MNHEY and CDR2 SVGAGI. This sample was included in a study of blood T cell repertoires in COVID-19. Whole-study context: Material from acute and convalescent COVID-19 was sourced from the United States, Italy and Spain. PBMCs, B-cell-depleted T cells, or T cells were the source of the cDNA or gDNA that made up the material.

The chain employs TRBV6-5 and TRBJ1-2; 11 nucleotides align to TRBD1. The receptor comes from a man in his 60s with acute or convalescent COVID-19. The sequencing input was peripheral blood. The CDR3 loop reads CASRRTGGADGYTF. The CDR3 DNA follows: TGTGCCAGCAGGCGGACAGGGGGCGCAGATGGCTACACCTTC.